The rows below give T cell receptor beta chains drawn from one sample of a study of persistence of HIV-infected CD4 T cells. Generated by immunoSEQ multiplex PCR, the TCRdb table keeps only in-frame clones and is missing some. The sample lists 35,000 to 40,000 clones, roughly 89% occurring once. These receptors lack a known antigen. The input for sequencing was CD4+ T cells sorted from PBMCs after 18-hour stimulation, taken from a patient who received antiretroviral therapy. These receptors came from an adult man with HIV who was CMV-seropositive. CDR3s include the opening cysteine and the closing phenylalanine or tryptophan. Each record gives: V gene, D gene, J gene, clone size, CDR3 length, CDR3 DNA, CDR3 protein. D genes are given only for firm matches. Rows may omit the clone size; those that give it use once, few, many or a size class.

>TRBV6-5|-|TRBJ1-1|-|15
TGTGCCAGCAGACCTAGACAGGAGATTTCAGGTAAAGCTTTCTTT
CASRPRQEISGKAFF
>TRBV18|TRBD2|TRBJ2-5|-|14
TGTGCCAGCTCCCCTACTAGCGGGCAAGAGACCCAGTACTTC
CASSPTSGQETQYF
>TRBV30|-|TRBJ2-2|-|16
TGTGCCTGGAGTGTAACCGGCAACTTAAACACCGGGGAGCTGTTTTTT
CAWSVTGNLNTGELFF
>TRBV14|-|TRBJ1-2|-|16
TGTGCCAGCAGCCAAGAGGGGGCACCCCGACTCGATGGCTACACCTTC
CASSQEGAPRLDGYTF
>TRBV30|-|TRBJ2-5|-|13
TGTGCCTGGAGTGTACGTCGGCGGGAGACCCAGTACTTC
CAWSVRRRETQYF
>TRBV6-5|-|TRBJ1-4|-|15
TGTGCCAGCAGCCGGACTCTCTTTGGGGGGGAAAAACTGTTTTTT
CASSRTLFGGEKLFF
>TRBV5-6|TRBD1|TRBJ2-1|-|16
TGTGCCAGCAGCTTTTTCAGGACAGGTTCCTACAATGAGCAGTTCTTC
CASSFFRTGSYNEQFF
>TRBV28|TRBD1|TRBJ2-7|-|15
TGTGCCAGCAGTTCTCTGGGGGGACAGGGCTACGAGCAGTACTTC
CASSSLGGQGYEQYF
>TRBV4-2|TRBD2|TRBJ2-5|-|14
TGTGCCAGCAGCCAAGGCGGGAGTGGAGAGACCCAGTACTTC
CASSQGGSGETQYF
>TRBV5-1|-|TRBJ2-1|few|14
TGCGCCAGCAGCTTGGACCAGGGAGGTCGTGAGCAGTTCTTC
CASSLDQGGREQFF
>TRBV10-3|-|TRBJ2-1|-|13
TGTGCCACCCGCGGGTATTCCTACAATGAGCAGTTCTTC
CATRGYSYNEQFF
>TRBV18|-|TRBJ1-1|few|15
TGTGCCAGCTCACCAGTTCAGGGCGGGAACACTGAAGCTTTCTTT
CASSPVQGGNTEAFF
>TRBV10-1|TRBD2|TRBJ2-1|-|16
TGCGCCAGCAGTGAGAATCGACTAGCGGGCTACAATGAGCAGTTCTTC
CASSENRLAGYNEQFF
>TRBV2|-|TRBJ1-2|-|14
TGTGCCAGCAGGGTGACAGGAAACAACTATGGCTACACCTTC
CASRVTGNNYGYTF
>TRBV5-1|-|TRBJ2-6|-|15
TGCGCCAGCAGCTTGGGGGGAGGTGGGGCCAACGTCCTGACTTTC
CASSLGGGGANVLTF